This TCR beta chain emerged from a study of blood T cell repertoires in COVID-19. The J segment lost 9 bases and the V segment lost 2 bases, leaving 12 bases of the junction unmatched. Germline CDR1 reads SGHTA; CDR2 reads FQGNSA. The CDR3 has 16 residues. Assay used: immunoSEQ multiplex PCR; TCRdb lists only in-frame clones, some missing. Found here are around 170,000 clones, roughly 88% of them singletons; the top ten hold 3.5% to 5%. This rearrangement joins TRBV7-2 to TRBJ2-7, with TRBD2 identical over 11 bases. This sequence was found in a woman aged 30 to 39 with acute or convalescent COVID-19. What was sequenced was peripheral blood. The CDR3 bases are TGTGCCAGCAGCTTATTGCTCTGGGGACTAGCGGAGATGCAGTACTTC. Translating it yields CASSLLLWGLAEMQYF.